A selection of T cell receptor beta chains follows, all from one sample in a study of T cell clonotyping in hematopoietic cell transplantation. Sequencing was performed with immunoSEQ multiplex PCR; in TCRdb, only in-frame clones are kept and a portion is missing. The data show about 15,000 clones, approximately 84% seen once. Material: PBMCs, obtained 100 days after allogeneic stem cell transplant. These receptors were taken from a male patient in his fifties who had an allogeneic stem cell transplant from an unrelated donor, so T cells may come from the graft donor. Some clones in this sample may be carry-over from other donors' samples. The CDR3 runs from the conserved cysteine through the conserved F or W. The D gene is left open where the match is weak. Size values are once, few and many counts, or a class for expanded clones, and some rows have none.

v_gene	abundance	j_gene	d_gene	CDR3nt	CDR3aa
TRBV19	NA	TRBJ1-5	TRBD1	TGTGCCAGTAGTCCTGGGACAGGGACTTTTCAGCCCCAGCATTTT	CASSPGTGTFQPQHF
TRBV2	NA	TRBJ1-3	NA	TGTGCCAGCAGCTCCTACAACGGAAACACCATATATTTT	CASSSYNGNTIYF
TRBV7-8	NA	TRBJ1-6	NA	TGTGCCAGCAGCTTAGAGGCCGGGGATAATTCACCCCTCCACTTT	CASSLEAGDNSPLHF
TRBV6-6	NA	TRBJ1-1	NA	TGTGCCAGCAGTTATCAACGGCAGGGCACTGAAGCTTTCTTT	CASSYQRQGTEAFF
TRBV5-4	NA	TRBJ1-4	NA	TGTGCCAGCAGCAACCCCAGGGAGGGAAATGAAAAACTGTTTTTT	CASSNPREGNEKLFF
TRBV5-1	NA	TRBJ2-7	NA	TGCGCCAGCAGCTCTGAAGGTATCTCCTACGAGCAGTACTTC	CASSSEGISYEQYF
TRBV7-6	NA	TRBJ2-5	NA	TGTGCCAGCAGCTTAGGGCACCCCCGGGAGACCCAGTACTTC	CASSLGHPRETQYF
TRBV11-2	NA	TRBJ2-2	NA	TGTGCCAGCAGCTTAGATGGAGAGACTACGAACACCGGGGAGCTGTTTTTT	CASSLDGETTNTGELFF
TRBV21-1	NA	TRBJ2-7	NA	TGTGCCAGCAGCAAAGGGCCCCCGGGGGTCGAGCAGTACTTC	CASSKGPPGVEQYF
TRBV5-1	NA	TRBJ2-5	NA	TGCGCCAGCAGCTTTGACGGGACACGGTTGGCGGAGACCCAGTACTTC	CASSFDGTRLAETQYF
TRBV10-3	once	TRBJ2-5	NA	TGTGCCATCACCGGGGACATTCAAGAGACCCAGTACTTC	CAITGDIQETQYF
TRBV6-1	NA	TRBJ2-5	TRBD2	TGTGCCAGCAGTGACCTAGCGGAGGAGAGAGAGACCCAGTACTTC	CASSDLAEERETQYF
TRBV9	NA	TRBJ2-2	NA	TGTGCCAGCAGCGCCCCTGGGGGAATGAGCACCGGGGAGCTGTTTTTT	CASSAPGGMSTGELFF
TRBV7-9	NA	TRBJ2-3	TRBD2	TGTGCCAGCAGCTTAGCTAGCGGGAGTATCACAGATACGCAGTATTTT	CASSLASGSITDTQYF
TRBV18	NA	TRBJ2-5	NA	TGTGCCAGCTCACCCACGTTCCAGGGGTACCAAGAGACCCAGTACTTC	CASSPTFQGYQETQYF
TRBV7-9	NA	TRBJ2-2	TRBD1	TGTGCCAGCAGCACAGGACAGGCCATGAACACCGGGGAGCTGTTTTTT	CASSTGQAMNTGELFF
TRBV28	NA	TRBJ1-2	TRBD1	TGTGCCAGCAGTTTATATCAGGGGGATCCCTATGGCTACACCTTC	CASSLYQGDPYGYTF
TRBV30	NA	TRBJ1-1	NA	TGTGCCTGGACAGGGGTAAGCACTGAAGCTTTCTTT	CAWTGVSTEAFF
TRBV6-6	NA	TRBJ1-1	NA	TGTGCCAGCAGGATCGATGGGTTTAACACTGAAGCTTTCTTT	CASRIDGFNTEAFF
TRBV25-1	NA	TRBJ2-4	NA	TGTGCCAGCAGTGTACAGGGTAGGGACATTCAGTACTTC	CASSVQGRDIQYF
TRBV5-6	NA	TRBJ1-4	NA	TGTGCCAGCAGCTTGGGGACACTGGGAAAACTGTTTTTT	CASSLGTLGKLFF
TRBV11-2	NA	TRBJ2-7	TRBD2	TGTGCCAGCAGCTCCCGGCCCCCATCTAGCGGGAGCTACGAGCAGTACTTC	CASSSRPPSSGSYEQYF
TRBV5-8	NA	TRBJ1-4	TRBD1	TGTGCCAGCAGCAACCTGGACAGGGCGGGAGCGTATTTT	CASSNLDRAGAYF
TRBV29-1	NA	TRBJ2-1	NA	TGCAGCGTTGAGAAGGGGACGGGGGCCTACAATGAGCAGTTCTTC	CSVEKGTGAYNEQFF
TRBV30	NA	TRBJ1-2	NA	TGTGCCGGAGCGATCCGACAAGCTAACTATGGCTACACCTTC	CAGAIRQANYGYTF
TRBV9	few	TRBJ2-7	NA	TGTGCCAGCAGTCAAGGGGGGTACGAGCAGTACTTC	CASSQGGYEQYF
TRBV4-3	NA	TRBJ2-2	TRBD2	TGCGCCAGCAGCCAGGGGACTAGCGGGGCTTCGAACACCGGGGAGCTGTTTTTT	CASSQGTSGASNTGELFF
TRBV19	NA	TRBJ2-7	NA	TGTGCCAGTAGTCTAGGGCCCCCCTACGAGCAGTACTTC	CASSLGPPYEQYF
TRBV9	once	TRBJ2-2	TRBD2	TGTGCCAGCAGCGTCTTAGCGGGGGGGAACACCGGGGAGCTGTTTTTT	CASSVLAGGNTGELFF
TRBV29-1	NA	TRBJ1-1	NA	TGCAGCGTTCAGACGAGCCGAGGCTCTGAAGCTTTCTTT	CSVQTSRGSEAFF
TRBV5-1	NA	TRBJ1-5	NA	TGCGCCAGCAGCTTGGGGGTCGATCAGCCCCAGCATTTT	CASSLGVDQPQHF